The 20 T cell receptor beta chains in this list originate from one sample, sequenced in a study of metastatic and nonmetastatic thyroid tumors. With MiXCR, TCRdb called clones anew from the PCR reads. The table includes some 29,000 clones, around 4% detected once. Each patient came to thyroid surgery without any prior treatment (of any kind). Material: blood. Source of these receptors: a male donor with papillary thyroid cancer or a benign thyroid nodule (not recorded which). Some clones in this sample may be carry-over from other donors' samples.

In nucleotides, the CDR3 is TGCGCCAGCAGCTTTACAGGATCTGGAAACACCATATATTTT. Translating gives CASSFTGSGNTIYF. The rearrangement uses TRBV5-1 and TRBJ1-3, with a tentative D call TRBD1 (5 bases). Germline CDR1 is SGHRS and CDR2 is YFSETQ. The CDR3 runs 14 residues. V dropped 2 bases and J dropped 1 base, with 7 bases sitting between them.

This clone is labeled medium-sized. The J gene is TRBJ1-6, the V gene TRBV12-3 or TRBV12-4; tentatively, D is TRBD1 (5 bases). This CDR3 has 14 amino acids. Deletions cut 1 base from V and 7 bases from J, with 8 bases between. The CDR3 DNA follows: TGTGCCAGCAGTTTAGGGACACCGAATTCACCCCTCCACTTT. Protein: CASSLGTPNSPLHF.

CDR3 loop: CSVESLAGVGTDTQYF. CDR3 nucleotides: TGCAGCGTTGAATCACTAGCGGGAGTGGGAACAGATACGCAGTATTTT. The J gene is TRBJ2-3, the V gene TRBV29-1; 11 bases are a match to TRBD2. Germline V gives CDR1 SQVTM, CDR2 ANQGSEA. CDR3 size: 16 residues. After removal of 2 bases from V and 3 bases from J, the junction contained 7 bases not matched to a gene.

By sample share, this clone is medium-sized (0.01 to 0.1%). The chain carries TRBV28 and TRBJ2-1; 11 nucleotides line up with TRBD2. The length of the CDR3 is 18 residues. Trimming cost V 4 bases and J 4 bases; bases outside gene matches: 12. Germline V gives CDR1 MDHEN, CDR2 SYDVKM. The CDR3 sequence is CASSSGILAGGGYNEQFF. In DNA, the CDR3 is TGTGCCAGCAGTTCGGGAATCCTAGCGGGAGGAGGATACAATGAGCAGTTCTTC.

This clone was recorded a few times. This chain uses TRBV2 with TRBJ2-7; maybe TRBD2 (5 bases). Germline V lookup: CDR1 SNHLY, CDR2 FYNNEI. V was trimmed by 6 bases and J by 0 bases, leaving 6 bases between them. This CDR3 spans 12 amino acids. This chain's CDR3 is CASRDFSYEQYF. The CDR3 region has the DNA TGTGCCAGCAGGGACTTCTCCTACGAGCAGTACTTC. The full variable domain, rest sourced from reference TRBV2 and TRBJ2-7, is EPEVTQTPSHQVTQMGQEVILRCVPISNHLYFYWYRQILGQKVEFLVSFYNNEISEKSEIFDDQFSVERPDGSNFTLKIRSTKLEDSAMYFCASRDFSYEQYFGPGTRLTVT.

This clone has only a few counts. The chain combines TRBV6-2 or TRBV6-3 with TRBJ2-2; 7 bases are a match to TRBD1. The CDR3 loop spans 15 amino acids. Germline lookup yields CDR1 MNHEY and CDR2 SVGEGT. The J segment lost 11 bases and the V segment lost 8 bases, leaving 17 bases of the junction unmatched. CDR3 amino acids: CASPKTGTNNGELFF. CDR3 nucleotides: TGTGCCAGCCCCAAGACAGGGACGAACAACGGAGAGCTGTTTTTT.

The chain carries TRBV25-1 and TRBJ2-7; tentative D call: TRBD1 (7 bases). The CDR3 is 14 amino acids. The germline gives CDR1 MGHDK, CDR2 SYGVNS. V was shortened by 5 bases and J by 3 bases, with 14 bases between the two germline ends. The CDR3 is CASSQGGLYYEQYF. The CDR3 DNA sequence: TGTGCCAGCAGTCAGGGGGGCCTCTACTACGAGCAGTACTTC.

This clone was found many times. The chain has TRBV5-8 and TRBJ1-4; D gene ambiguous. CDR1 is SGHTS and CDR2 is YDEGEE in the germline V gene. Trimming left V 3 bases short and J 2 bases short, with 8 bases between. The CDR3 runs to 14 residues. CDR3 protein: CASSYAPTNEKLFF. DNA for the CDR3: TGTGCCAGCAGCTATGCACCTACTAATGAAAAACTGTTTTTT.

This clone has ten or more counts. The V call is TRBV6-1, the J call TRBJ2-1; 11 positions agree with TRBD2. The trim removed 5 bases at V and 9 bases at J, leaving 12 bases unmatched. CDR3 length: 16 residues. The germline V gene has CDR1 MNHNS and CDR2 SASEGT. CDR3 amino acids: CASSWLAGGFNAEQFF. The CDR3, as DNA: TGTGCCAGCAGTTGGCTAGCGGGAGGTTTTAATGCTGAGCAGTTCTTC.

The rearrangement uses TRBV25-1 and TRBJ1-2; tentative D call: TRBD1 (6 bases). The germline CDR1 and CDR2 sequences are MGHDK and SYGVNS. The V end was cut by 6 bases, the J end by 2 bases, with 13 bases between. The CDR3 consists of 14 residues. The CDR3 DNA reads as TGTGCCAGCAGGGAAGGGGGTCTAAACTATGGCTACACCTTC. Its translation is CASREGGLNYGYTF.

This clone was observed a few times. The chain has TRBV12-5 and TRBJ1-1; TRBD1 is a possible D gene (6 bases). In germline, CDR1 is LGHNT, CDR2 FRNRAP. The CDR3 consists of 17 residues. The V gene lost 1 base and the J gene lost 5 bases, with 20 bases spanning the gap. The DNA of the CDR3 is TGTGCTAGTGGTTTGGGCTTCACAGGGAAGAGTCGTACTGAAGCTTTCTTT. This translates into CASGLGFTGKSRTEAFF.

The rearrangement links TRBV6-1 to TRBJ2-1; maybe TRBD2 (6 bases). This CDR3 has 16 amino acids. V was cut by 0 bases and J by 0 bases, with 9 bases left in between. Germline assignment: CDR1 MNHNS and CDR2 SASEGT. CDR3 residues: CASSEAGRISYNEQFF. Written as DNA, the CDR3 is TGTGCCAGCAGTGAAGCTGGGAGGATCTCCTACAATGAGCAGTTCTTC.

The CDR3 spells CASSSPGGPTNEKLFF. CDR3 nucleotides: TGTGCCAGCAGTTCTCCGGGAGGTCCAACTAATGAAAAACTGTTTTTT. This chain joins TRBV6-5 and TRBJ1-4; D remains ambiguous. V was trimmed by 4 bases and J by 0 bases, leaving 12 bases between them. The CDR3 totals 16 residues. CDR1 and CDR2 (germline): MNHEY, SVGAGI.

This clone has ten or more counts. The chain employs TRBV3-1 and TRBJ2-2; D not resolved. V gave up 4 bases and J gave up 6 bases, with 6 bases separating them. Germline V gene lookup returns CDR1 LGHDT and CDR2 YNNKEL (reference sequence). This CDR3 comprises 12 residues. The CDR3, as DNA: TGTGCCAGCAGCCTCGGGTCCGGGGAGCTGTTTTTT. Translation: CASSLGSGELFF. Using reference TRBV3-1 and TRBJ2-2 for the parts outside the CDR3, the full variable domain is DTAVSQTPKYLVTQMGNDKSIKCEQNLGHDTMYWYKQDSKKFLKIMFSYNNKELIINETVPNRFSPKSPDKAHLNLHINSLELGDSAVYFCASSLGSGELFFGEGSRLTVL.

The CDR3 DNA is TGTGCCAGCAGTCCCCGGACGGCCTCCTACGAGCAGTACTTC. Encoded protein: CASSPRTASYEQYF. V is TRBV27 and J is TRBJ2-7; no firm D call. V was trimmed by 5 bases and J by 0 bases, leaving 11 bases between them. Germline CDR1 and CDR2: MNHEY and SMNVEV (reference sequence). CDR3 length: 14 residues.

This clone was counted ten times or more. This rearrangement joins TRBV24-1 to TRBJ2-3; D gene uncertain. In germline, CDR1 is KGHDR, CDR2 SFDVKD. The V end was cut by 9 bases, the J end by 1 base, with 19 bases between. The CDR3 has 16 residues. The CDR3 coding sequence is TGTGCCACCCCCCTCCCGGGCAGAGAACGCACAGATACGCAGTATTTT. Protein: CATPLPGRERTDTQYF.

This clone was seen only a few times. Sequence at one end of the junction differs from germline and may be a read error. The gene calls are TRBV19 and TRBJ2-7, with 7 bases fitting TRBD1. Germline assignment: CDR1 LNHDA and CDR2 SQIVND (reference sequence). The CDR3 sequence is 14 residues long. The CDR3 sequence: CAGSVGTVPSEQYF. The CDR3, as DNA: TGTGCCGGTAGTGTCGGGACAGTGCCCTCCGAGCAGTACTTC.

By share, this clone counts as medium-sized. As DNA, the CDR3 is TGTGCCAGCAGTCGGCTAGTGTCTGCCGGGGAGCTGTTTTTT. Its protein product is CASSRLVSAGELFF. V and J are TRBV28 and TRBJ2-2; D is unclear. CDR1 is MDHEN, CDR2 SYDVKM, per germline. There are 14 residues in the CDR3. Trimming left V 5 bases short and J 6 bases short, with 13 bases between.

This clone was detected many times. The chain links TRBV5-8 to TRBJ2-5; 10 positions match TRBD2. With 4 bases clipped from V and 5 bases from J, the junction kept 14 bases outside the gene matches. This CDR3 is built from 17 residues. Germline assignment: CDR1 SGHTS and CDR2 YDEGEE. CDR3 protein: CASSRGVLAGVRETQYF. The CDR3 region has the DNA TGTGCCAGCAGCCGGGGGGTCCTAGCGGGAGTAAGGGAGACCCAGTACTTC.

The table lists this clone with a few counts. This sequence joins TRBV6-5 and TRBJ2-2, with D unclear. There are 13 residues in the CDR3. Looked up from germline, CDR1 is MNHEY and CDR2 is SVGAGI. The V end lost 2 bases, the J end lost 4 bases, and 5 bases lay between the germline ends. CDR3 amino acids: CASSYPGTGELFF. The CDR3 DNA reads TGTGCCAGCAGTTACCCAGGCACCGGGGAGCTGTTTTTT.